These 21 T cell receptor beta chains were sequenced from one sample in a study of cytomegalovirus exposure and HLA in healthy donors. The study ran its PCR with 60 Vbeta and 13 Jbeta primers. TCRdb's copy holds only in-frame clones and misses some; the assay was immunoSEQ multiplex PCR. The clone table shows some 80,000 clones, with the ten largest holding less than 1.5%. The sample consisted of PBMCs. The receptors shown here come from a woman younger than 45 in good health and CMV-seronegative.

The genes are TRBV5-8 and TRBJ1-1; 8 bases align to TRBD1. Germline V lookup: CDR1 SGHTS, CDR2 YDEGEE. V lost 0 bases to trimming and J lost 1 base; unmatched junction nucleotides: 5. The CDR3 is made up of 16 amino acids. The CDR3, as DNA: TGTGCCAGCAGCTTGGAGCCCGGACAGGGGAACACTGAAGCTTTCTTT. Amino acids: CASSLEPGQGNTEAFF.

The chain links TRBV10-3 to TRBJ2-3, with a tentative D call TRBD2 (5 bases). This CDR3 region has 15 residues. The V end was cut by 4 bases, the J end by 2 bases, with 13 bases between. Germline lookup yields CDR1 ENHRY and CDR2 SYGVKD. The CDR3 DNA sequence: TGTGCCATCAGTGGAGCAAAGGGAGACACAGATACGCAGTATTTT. Residues: CAISGAKGDTDTQYF.

This chain connects TRBV6-1 to TRBJ1-2, with TRBD1 as a possible D gene (6 bases). The CDR3 is 14 amino acids. The V gene lost 6 bases and the J gene lost 2 bases, with 13 bases spanning the gap. The germline V gene encodes CDR1 MNHNS and CDR2 SASEGT. The CDR3 sequence: CASSPGQSNYGYTF. The CDR3 DNA reads as TGTGCCAGCAGCCCTGGACAGTCCAACTATGGCTACACCTTC.

V usage is TRBV15 and J usage is TRBJ2-1; 10 nucleotides agree with TRBD2. The germline CDR1 and CDR2 sequences are LNHNV and YYDKDF (reference sequence). The CDR3 consists of 16 residues. Trimming took 3 bases from V and 4 from J; bases not matched to a gene: 6. CDR3 DNA: TGTGCCACCAGCAGGGGAACTAGCGGGGTTTACAATGAGCAGTTCTTC. It encodes CATSRGTSGVYNEQFF.

This sequence joins TRBV6-1 and TRBJ2-7, with D possibly being TRBD1 (5 bases). Germline loops: CDR1 MNHNS, CDR2 SASEGT. The CDR3 is 13 residues long. The V end was cut by 5 bases, the J end by 6 bases, with 14 bases between. In DNA, the CDR3 is TGTGCCAGCAGTAAAAAGGGGTGGGGCGAGCAGTACTTC. Its translation is CASSKKGWGEQYF.

This chain uses TRBV6-5 with TRBJ1-2; D gene ambiguous. Trimming shortened V by 5 bases and J by 1 base, and 14 bases separated the two germline ends. This CDR3 is built from 15 residues. Germline V gives CDR1 MNHEY, CDR2 SVGAGI. The CDR3 spells CASSRARAGNYGYTF. DNA for the CDR3: TGTGCCAGCAGTCGGGCGAGGGCCGGTAACTATGGCTACACCTTC.

This CDR3 reads CATPTSVTGGAAFF. The DNA of the CDR3 is TGTGCCACCCCTACCTCTGTCACAGGGGGAGCGGCTTTCTTT. V is TRBV6-1 and J is TRBJ1-1; 8 nucleotides line up with TRBD1. The V gene's germline CDR1 is MNHNS and CDR2 SASEGT. V trimming: 10 bases; J trimming: 11 bases; junction bases outside the gene matches: 18. The CDR3 has 14 residues.

The chain recombines TRBV18 with TRBJ2-2; D is ambiguous. V was pared by 3 bases and J by 0 bases, with 8 bases between. This CDR3 spans 15 amino acids. Germline CDR1 reads KGHSH; CDR2 reads LQKENI. The CDR3 DNA follows: TGTGCCAGCTCACCTGCCACTGCGAACACCGGGGAGCTGTTTTTT. It specifies CASSPATANTGELFF.

V and J are TRBV7-2 and TRBJ2-7; 9 bases match TRBD2. Trimming cost V 4 bases and J 2 bases; bases outside gene matches: 6. The CDR3 totals 15 residues. Germline V gives CDR1 SGHTA, CDR2 FQGNSA. CDR3: CASSSIAGVTYEQYF. The CDR3 DNA follows: TGTGCCAGCAGCTCTATAGCGGGGGTTACCTACGAGCAGTACTTC.

This chain connects TRBV30 to TRBJ2-5; 8 nucleotides match TRBD2. The germline CDR1 and CDR2 sequences are GTSNPN and SVGIG (reference sequence). The J segment lost 4 bases and the V segment lost 0 bases, leaving 7 bases of the junction unmatched. CDR3 length equals 15 residues. The DNA for the CDR3 is TGTGCCTGGAGTGTTTTGGCGGGAGGATTAGAGACCCAGTACTTC. It codes for CAWSVLAGGLETQYF.

The rearrangement joins TRBV27 to TRBJ1-2; unclear D gene. CDR3 length equals 14 residues. CDR1 and CDR2 from the germline V gene are MNHEY and SMNVEV (reference sequence). Trimming stripped 6 bases from V and 5 bases from J, with 16 bases between. For the CDR3, the DNA is TGTGCCAGCAGCCCCGAAGCGGGGAATTATGGCTACACCTTC. Its protein is CASSPEAGNYGYTF.

About this clone: This same CDR3 is encoded by further DNA sequences in the sample. The chain combines TRBV4-2 with TRBJ2-5; D is unclear. The CDR3 has 12 amino acids. The V gene's germline CDR1 is LGHNA and CDR2 YNFKEQ. V was pared by 0 bases and J by 9 bases, with 8 bases between. This chain's CDR3 is CASSQEGVSQYF. The CDR3 coding sequence is TGTGCCAGCAGCCAAGAAGGAGTGTCCCAGTACTTC.

In regard to this clone: One end of the junction varies from germline; a read error may be responsible. The J gene is TRBJ2-7, the V gene TRBV30; 8 nucleotides line up with TRBD1. Looked up from germline, CDR1 is GTSNPN and CDR2 is SVGIG (reference sequence). The CDR3 length is 15 residues. In nucleotides, the CDR3 is TGTGCCGGGAGTCTCCGGACAGGGCCCCCCTACGAGCAGTACTTC. It yields the protein CAGSLRTGPPYEQYF. The entire variable domain, with the rest obtained from reference TRBV30 and TRBJ2-7, is as follows: SQTIHQWPATLVQPVGSPLSLECTVEGTSNPNLYWYRQAAGRGLQLLFYSVGIGQISSEVPQNLSASRPQDRQFILSSKKLLLSDSGFYLCAGSLRTGPPYEQYFGPGTRLTVT.

This chain uses TRBV18 with TRBJ1-5; TRBD1 aligns across 9 bases. J was trimmed by 5 bases and V by 6 bases; bases with no gene match: 2. The CDR3 contains 13 residues. Germline CDR1 and CDR2: KGHSH and LQKENI. CDR3 nucleotide sequence: TGTGCCAGCTCCTGGGACAGGGATCAGCCCCAGCATTTT. Translating it yields CASSWDRDQPQHF.

V is TRBV30 and J is TRBJ2-2; 7 bases align to TRBD1. Germline V gene lookup returns CDR1 GTSNPN and CDR2 SVGIG (reference sequence). The trim removed 3 bases at V and 0 bases at J, leaving 4 bases unmatched. This CDR3 spans 15 amino acids. Here the CDR3 reads CAWSLGTANTGELFF. The CDR3 DNA is TGTGCCTGGAGCCTAGGGACAGCGAACACCGGGGAGCTGTTTTTT.

The chain carries TRBV19 and TRBJ1-2; D gene unclear. V was trimmed by 5 bases and J by 4 bases, leaving 8 bases between them. CDR3 length equals 12 residues. Germline CDR1 LNHDA, CDR2 SQIVND (reference sequence). The CDR3 region is CASSERPYGYTF. CDR3 bases: TGTGCCAGTAGTGAGCGACCCTATGGCTACACCTTC.

V is TRBV5-4 and J is TRBJ1-1; D is ambiguous. Deletions cut 2 bases from V and 3 bases from J, with 11 bases between. Germline V CDR1 and CDR2: SGHNT, YYREEE (reference sequence). This CDR3 is 14 amino acids long. The CDR3 loop is CASSFPGRHTEAFF. In DNA, the CDR3 is TGTGCCAGCAGCTTTCCGGGTCGCCACACTGAAGCTTTCTTT.

The V call is TRBV4-2, the J call TRBJ2-3; TRBD1 is a possible D gene (6 bases). Trimming shortened V by 0 bases and J by 2 bases, and 24 bases separated the two germline ends. Germline V CDR1 and CDR2: LGHNA, YNFKEQ. CDR3 length equals 20 residues. The CDR3 reads CASSQDLERGLRGHTDTQYF. The CDR3 DNA sequence: TGTGCCAGCAGCCAAGACTTAGAGCGCGGACTGAGGGGACACACAGATACGCAGTATTTT.

V is TRBV7-9 and J is TRBJ1-2; 8 bases line up with TRBD1. Germline V gives CDR1 SEHNR, CDR2 FQNEAQ (reference sequence). The V segment lost 3 bases and the J segment 4 bases; nucleotides outside the gene matches: 10. CDR3 length: 16 residues. The CDR3 region is CASSLIQGALGYGYTF. DNA for the CDR3: TGTGCCAGCAGCTTGATTCAGGGGGCCCTCGGCTATGGCTACACCTTC.

The rearrangement joins TRBV4-1 to TRBJ1-2; 7 positions match TRBD1. The V gene's germline CDR1 is MGHRA and CDR2 YSYEKL. There are 15 residues in the CDR3. The ends lost 4 bases at V and 2 bases at J; junction bases unmatched: 7. The CDR3 spells CASSLDEGQNYGYTF. Here the CDR3 DNA reads TGCGCCAGCAGCCTCGACGAGGGACAGAACTATGGCTACACCTTC.

The chain couples TRBV30 to TRBJ1-4; D unresolved. Trimming stripped 3 bases from V and 5 bases from J, with 7 bases between. The CDR3 contains 12 residues. Germline CDR1 reads GTSNPN; CDR2 reads SVGIG (reference sequence). The CDR3 bases are TGTGCCTGGAGCGAGAGGAATGAAAAACTGTTTTTT. Translated, it gives CAWSERNEKLFF.